The clone carrying this T cell receptor beta chain has ten or more counts. TCRdb re-called the 5' RACE reads through MiXCR, storing one row per CDR3 protein. The sample gives 20,000 to 25,000 distinct CDR3 sequences, 4.5% to 7% of which show up once; 2.4% is in the top ten. This specimen belongs to a study of early T cells in non-severe SARS-CoV-2 infection. At the level of the study: Chains were not paired, and sequencing was done on bulk RNA from unsorted whole blood.

The CDR3 has 15 amino acids. Germline trimming cut 3 bases from V and 4 bases from J; bases unmatched to any gene: 4. The germline CDR1 and CDR2 sequences are SGHTA and FQGTGA. J is TRBJ2-1 and V is TRBV7-3; 9 bases fit TRBD2. The sequence came from an adult who was a healthcare worker with PCR-confirmed SARS-CoV-2 infection or an uninfected control (not recorded which). The material sequenced was whole blood. The CDR3: CASSLRLAVYNEQFF. The CDR3 DNA follows: TGTGCCAGCAGCTTGCGACTAGCGGTATACAATGAGCAGTTCTTC.